Below, 17 T cell receptor beta chains from the same sample are listed, as sequenced in a study of patients and donors after allogeneic stem cell transplantation. TCRdb reprocessed the RT-PCR reads with MiXCR, giving one entry per CDR3 protein. Here the sample spans about 160,000 distinct CDR3 sequences, more than 20% being singletons. The sequenced sample was blood, either unsorted or a sorted T cell fraction (not recorded which). The receptors come from a human donor who was either an allogeneic HSCT recipient or a stem cell or donor lymphocyte infusion donor (not recorded which). It is not recorded whose cells these are; they may come from a transplant donor.

This sequence joins TRBV20-1 and TRBJ2-3; D tentatively fits TRBD1 or TRBD2 (5 bases each). V gave up 0 bases and J gave up 2 bases, with 24 bases separating them. The CDR3 consists of 19 residues. CDR1 and CDR2 from the germline V gene are DFQATT and SNEGSKA (reference sequence). CDR3 residues: CSARDFPGTLRRFTDTQYF. The CDR3 region has the DNA TGCAGTGCTAGAGACTTTCCCGGGACCCTCCGGCGGTTCACAGATACGCAGTATTTT.

This chain joins TRBV10-3 and TRBJ1-5; D uncertain. Germline V gives CDR1 ENHRY, CDR2 SYGVKD. The CDR3 totals 13 residues. V was trimmed by 6 bases and J by 7 bases, leaving 13 bases between them. This CDR3 reads CAISRSPGQPQHF. The CDR3 DNA sequence: TGTGCCATCAGCCGATCCCCCGGGCAGCCCCAGCATTTT.

This clonotype was seen a few times. The chain couples TRBV6-6 to TRBJ1-1; the D is unclear. This CDR3 has 13 residues. Germline CDR1 is MNHNY and CDR2 is SVGAGI (reference sequence). V gave up 2 bases and J gave up 1 base, with 5 bases separating them. CDR3 coding DNA: TGTGCCAGCAGTTACGCAGGGAACACTGAAGCTTTCTTT. It translates to CASSYAGNTEAFF.

This clonotype has a handful of counts. The chain carries TRBV7-9 and TRBJ1-5, with D possibly matching TRBD1 (6 bases). This CDR3 contains 13 residues. CDR1 and CDR2 from the germline V gene are SEHNR and FQNEAQ (reference sequence). V lost 5 bases and J lost 5, with 10 bases in between. This chain's CDR3 is CASSLRQDQPQHF. DNA of the CDR3: TGTGCCAGCAGCCTCCGACAGGATCAGCCCCAGCATTTT.

The CDR3 loop reads CASSLMAEDNEQFF. The CDR3 nucleotides read TGCGCCAGCAGCTTGATGGCCGAGGACAATGAGCAGTTCTTC. The gene calls are TRBV5-1 and TRBJ2-1; D gene ambiguous. V lost 1 base, J lost 5 bases, and 10 bases lay in between. The germline gives CDR1 SGHRS, CDR2 YFSETQ. This CDR3 spans 14 amino acids.

The CDR3 here is CASSLISDSQGSDTQYF. The DNA of the CDR3 is TGTGCCAGCAGTTTAATCAGTGATAGCCAGGGCTCAGATACGCAGTATTTT. The chain links TRBV28 to TRBJ2-3; the D gene is possibly TRBD1 (5 bases). V lost 2 bases, J lost 4 bases, and 19 bases lay in between. Germline CDR1 is MDHEN and CDR2 is SYDVKM. CDR3 length: 17 amino acids.

This clonotype was found a few times. This rearrangement joins TRBV29-1 to TRBJ1-3, with TRBD1 matching over 7 bases. The V segment lost 7 bases and the J segment 0 bases; nucleotides outside the gene matches: 9. There are 15 residues in the CDR3. The germline V gene encodes CDR1 SQVTM and CDR2 ANQGSEA. CDR3 amino acids: CSARTGTLSGNTIYF. DNA for the CDR3: TGCAGCGCTCGGACAGGAACCCTCTCTGGAAACACCATATATTTT.

This clonotype was seen more than once but under ten times. V and J are TRBV12-3 or TRBV12-4 and TRBJ1-4, with D possibly matching TRBD1 (5 bases). This CDR3 has 13 amino acids. Trimming left V 6 bases short and J 6 bases short, with 11 bases between. The CDR3 nucleotides are TGTGCCAGCAGACCAGGGTTTTATGAAAAACTGTTTTTT. Its translation is CASRPGFYEKLFF.

This clonotype was seen a few times. V is TRBV28 and J is TRBJ1-2; D call uncertain. The CDR3 consists of 15 residues. The V gene's germline CDR1 is MDHEN and CDR2 SYDVKM. V was shortened by 4 bases and J by 8 bases, with 20 bases between the two germline ends. The CDR3 sequence is CASSWDWTYYWGYTF. The DNA for the CDR3 is TGTGCCAGCAGTTGGGATTGGACGTATTACTGGGGCTACACCTTC.

The V gene is TRBV5-1, the J gene TRBJ2-1, with D possibly called TRBD1 or TRBD2 (5 bases each). The CDR3 sequence is 16 residues long. V dropped 1 base and J dropped 5 bases, with 16 bases sitting between them. Germline V CDR1 and CDR2: SGHRS, YFSETQ. In DNA form, the CDR3 reads TGCGCCAGCAGCTTGCTGGGACCCTACCCCCACAATGAGCAGTTCTTC. Translated: CASSLLGPYPHNEQFF.

The chain links TRBV5-1 to TRBJ2-1, with 7 bases fitting TRBD2. Germline CDR1 SGHRS, CDR2 YFSETQ. After removal of 0 bases from V and 2 bases from J, the junction contained 8 bases not matched to a gene. The CDR3 is 17 amino acids. DNA of the CDR3: TGCGCCAGCAGCTTGGGTCCCCTGGCGGGGGCCTACAATGAGCAGTTCTTC. It specifies CASSLGPLAGAYNEQFF.

The sample holds a few counts of this clonotype. V is TRBV5-1 and J is TRBJ1-1; the D is unclear. The CDR3 is 14 amino acids. Germline CDR1 reads SGHRS; CDR2 reads YFSETQ. Trimming left V 0 bases short and J 1 base short, with 7 bases between. CDR3 sequence (DNA): TGCGCCAGCAGCTTGGCCGGGAAGAACACTGAAGCTTTCTTT. Encoded protein: CASSLAGKNTEAFF.

The chain links TRBV5-6 to TRBJ1-6; the D gene is possibly TRBD1 (6 bases). V gave up 4 bases and J gave up 0 bases, with 20 bases separating them. The CDR3 spans 19 residues. Germline V CDR1 and CDR2: SGHDT, YYEEEE. CDR3 loop: CASSAGQSRSSSYNSPLHF. In nucleotides, the CDR3 is TGTGCCAGCAGCGCCGGACAGTCGCGAAGTAGCTCCTATAATTCACCCCTCCACTTT.

This clonotype turned up a few times. This chain links TRBV4-3 with TRBJ1-3; a weak D match, TRBD1 (5 bases). Germline CDR1 and CDR2: LGHNA and YSLEER. The CDR3 has 16 residues. Trimming pared 3 bases from V and 2 bases from J, leaving 14 bases between. This chain's CDR3 is CASSQDRDETGNTIYF. In DNA form, the CDR3 reads TGCGCCAGCAGCCAGGACCGGGACGAAACTGGAAACACCATATATTTT.

This clonotype was picked up a small number of times. V and J are TRBV12-3 or TRBV12-4 and TRBJ2-1, with no clear D. The V end lost 7 bases, the J end lost 3 bases, and 13 bases lay between the germline ends. The length of the CDR3 is 14 residues. In DNA, the CDR3 is TGTGCCAGCACCCAAACAGAAATCTACAATGAGCAGTTCTTC. Translation gives CASTQTEIYNEQFF.

The sample holds a few counts of this clonotype. The V gene is TRBV2, the J gene TRBJ1-5, with a weak D call TRBD1 (5 bases). This CDR3 contains 15 residues. Trimming shortened V by 2 bases and J by 0 bases, and 8 bases separated the two germline ends. The germline V gene encodes CDR1 SNHLY and CDR2 FYNNEI. This chain's CDR3 is CASSETDSSNQPQHF. The CDR3 DNA reads TGTGCCAGCAGTGAAACTGACAGTAGCAATCAGCCCCAGCATTTT.

The chain has TRBV10-3 and TRBJ1-5; 12 bases are shared with TRBD1. The CDR3 is made up of 16 amino acids. V was clipped by 5 bases and J by 5 bases; unmatched bases: 7. The V gene's germline CDR1 is ENHRY and CDR2 SYGVKD. Here the CDR3 DNA reads TGTGCCATCAGTACCGGGACAGGGGGCTTAGATCAGCCCCAGCATTTT. Translated: CAISTGTGGLDQPQHF.